This TCR beta chain is drawn from a study of cytomegalovirus exposure and HLA in healthy donors. Study observations and caveats: A later examination showed that TCR association rates differed by HLA locus, with DRB1 most and HLA-C fewest. Most subjects' HLA-A and HLA-B alleles were reportedly predicted from TCR beta sequences. Because they were indistinguishable, some V segments, including TRBV6-2 and TRBV6-3, were excluded.

Use of 60 Vbeta and 13 Jbeta primers characterized the PCR. Method: immunoSEQ multiplex PCR; TCRdb's copy keeps in-frame clones and lacks some. The sample shows under 100,000 clones, over 70% of them seen only once. For this clone: Its target is unknown.

Trimming pared 3 bases from V and 3 bases from J, leaving 17 bases between. Germline loops: CDR1 MGHRA, CDR2 YSYEKL. This CDR3 contains 16 residues. The chain carries TRBV4-1 and TRBJ1-2; D is possibly TRBD1 (5 bases). The specimen was PBMCs. This receptor was obtained from a man younger than 30 in good health and CMV-seropositive. Here the CDR3 reads CASSHPMRGGDYGYTF. The CDR3 DNA reads TGCGCCAGCAGCCACCCGATGAGGGGCGGGGACTATGGCTACACCTTC.